The present T cell receptor (beta chain) was sequenced within a study of cytomegalovirus exposure and HLA in healthy donors. At sampling all donors were nominally healthy, likely with unrecorded immune exposures. Germline values: CDR1 SGHAT, CDR2 FQNNGV. This CDR3 has 19 residues. Primers included in the PCR were 60 Vbeta and 13 Jbeta primers. Produced via immunoSEQ multiplex PCR; TCRdb's table is partial and in-frame only. This sample has approximately 190,000 clones; about 80% occur once, and the top ten carry around 1.9%. Sequenced material: PBMCs. The gene calls are TRBV11-2 and TRBJ2-5; TRBD2 matches 14 bases. The tail of the sequence fits TRBJ2-7 better, so the J call may be wrong. This TCR was sampled from a woman aged 18-29 years in good health and CMV-seropositive. DNA for the CDR3: TGTGCCAGCAGCCCGACGGGGACTAGCGGGGGAAGGAGCTCCTACGAGCAGTACTTC. This translates into CASSPTGTSGGRSSYEQYF.